This TCR beta chain was obtained from a study of shared clonotypes between healthy human individuals. Study-level information: Aged between 18 and 49, the donors were a couple of women and three men. Study results and caveats: Memory subsets had estimated richness that was generally smaller than that of naive subsets.

CDR1 is SQVTM, CDR2 ANQGSEA, per germline. The length of the CDR3 is 13 residues. V was clipped by 2 bases and J by 8 bases; unmatched bases: 6. Naive CD8 cells were CD45RO-negative, positively selected for CCR7, excluding terminally differentiated effector memory CD45RA+ cells. Adult Caucasians living in Nashville, Tennessee made up all of the donors. This clone was found once. The target antigen is unknown. Sequenced by immunoSEQ multiplex PCR; TCRdb stores in-frame clones only, minus some. The data show some 2,100,000 clones, about 92% seen once. The sequence was collected from a man aged 18 to 30 in good health. Some clones in this sample may be carry-over from other donors' samples. Sequenced material: naive CD8+ T cells from PBMCs. The chain recombines TRBV29-1 with TRBJ2-1; 7 bases align to TRBD1. CDR3: CSVESGQEYEQFF. Here the CDR3 DNA reads TGCAGCGTTGAAAGTGGACAGGAATATGAGCAGTTCTTC.